These 8 T cell receptor beta chains share one sample of origin, sequenced in a study of T cell responses to AZD1222 COVID-19 vaccine. Clones were read by immunoSEQ multiplex PCR, and TCRdb kept only the in-frame ones, dropping some. The sample yields 140,000 to 150,000 clones, approximately 90% seen once. This specimen was peripheral blood, taken 28 days after the second AZD1222 dose. The source of these receptors is an adult who received the AZD1222 COVID-19 vaccine.

This clone has only one observation. The chain has TRBV10-3 and TRBJ1-2; no firm D call. Trimming pared 2 bases from V and 2 bases from J, leaving 9 bases between. This CDR3 contains 14 residues. CDR1 is ENHRY and CDR2 is SYGVKD in the germline V gene. The CDR3 bases are TGTGCCATCAGTGAGGTGACCCAAAACTATGGCTACACCTTC. It codes for CAISEVTQNYGYTF.

This chain joins TRBV29-1 and TRBJ1-3; D is uncertain. Trimming took off 6 bases at V and 0 bases at J, with 12 bases between the two ends. The V gene's germline CDR1 is SQVTM and CDR2 ANQGSEA. The CDR3 sequence is 14 residues long. CDR3 in amino acids: CSVVAGNSGNTIYF. CDR3 nucleotide sequence: TGCAGCGTGGTGGCGGGAAACTCTGGAAACACCATATATTTT.

This clone has only one observation. This chain uses TRBV19 with TRBJ1-3; D perhaps matches TRBD1 (6 bases). Deletions cut 5 bases from V and 0 bases from J, with 11 bases between. CDR3 length: 15 residues. The germline CDR1 and CDR2 sequences are LNHDA and SQIVND (reference sequence). CDR3 sequence reads: CASSPDRASGNTIYF. DNA of the CDR3: TGTGCCAGTAGTCCGGACAGAGCCTCTGGAAACACCATATATTTT.

V usage is TRBV28 and J usage is TRBJ2-4; TRBD2 aligns across 8 bases. From germline, CDR1 is MDHEN and CDR2 SYDVKM. The ends lost 5 bases at V and 4 bases at J; junction bases unmatched: 4. The CDR3 length is 14 residues. The CDR3 protein is CASSRASGKNIQYF. CDR3 bases: TGTGCCAGCAGTAGGGCTAGCGGGAAAAACATTCAGTACTTC.

The V call is TRBV10-3, the J call TRBJ2-1; a possible D gene is TRBD2 (5 bases). The CDR3 consists of 11 residues. V shed 2 bases and J shed 10 bases, with 6 bases lying between them. CDR1 and CDR2 (germline): ENHRY, SYGVKD. Written as DNA, the CDR3 is TGTGCCATCAGTGAGCCGGGGGAGCAGTTCTTC. This translates into CAISEPGEQFF.

The chain has TRBV19 and TRBJ2-7; 7 nucleotides line up with TRBD1. Germline values: CDR1 LNHDA, CDR2 SQIVND (reference sequence). The CDR3 loop spans 14 amino acids. The junction had 4 bases not matched to a gene; V was cut back by 5 bases and J by 0 bases. CDR3 residues: CASSPGQVSYEQYF. The DNA for the CDR3 is TGTGCCAGTAGTCCCGGACAGGTCTCCTACGAGCAGTACTTC. The whole variable domain, remainder taken from reference TRBV19 and TRBJ2-7, is DGGITQSPKYLFRKEGQNVTLSCEQNLNHDAMYWYRQDPGQGLRLIYYSQIVNDFQKGDIAEGYSVSREKKESFPLTVTSAQKNPTAFYLCASSPGQVSYEQYFGPGTRLTVT.

The chain joins TRBV28 to TRBJ1-2; D is perhaps TRBD1 (5 bases). The CDR3 has 14 amino acids. V was clipped by 4 bases and J by 5 bases, with 14 bases between them. CDR1 and CDR2 from the germline V gene are MDHEN and SYDVKM. CDR3 in DNA: TGTGCCAGCAGTTCCCCAGGGCTTGAGTATGGCTACACCTTC. Translation: CASSSPGLEYGYTF.

The gene calls are TRBV10-3 and TRBJ2-4; D may correspond to TRBD1 or TRBD2 (7 bases each). Germline CDR1 ENHRY, CDR2 SYGVKD. The CDR3 contains 19 residues. V lost 0 bases, J lost 0 bases, and 18 bases lay in between. The CDR3 DNA is TGTGCCATCAGTGAGTCGAGCCAGGGGGGAGGGAGAGCCAAAAACATTCAGTACTTC. Protein: CAISESSQGGGRAKNIQYF.